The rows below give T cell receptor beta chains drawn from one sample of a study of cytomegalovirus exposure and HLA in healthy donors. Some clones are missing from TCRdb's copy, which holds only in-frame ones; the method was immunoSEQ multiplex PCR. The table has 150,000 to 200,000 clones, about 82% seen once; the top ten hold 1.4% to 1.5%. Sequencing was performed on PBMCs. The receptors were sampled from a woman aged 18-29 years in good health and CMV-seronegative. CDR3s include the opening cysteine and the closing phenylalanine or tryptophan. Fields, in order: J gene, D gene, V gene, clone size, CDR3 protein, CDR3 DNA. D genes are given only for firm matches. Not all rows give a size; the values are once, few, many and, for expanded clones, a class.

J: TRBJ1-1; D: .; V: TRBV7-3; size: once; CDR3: CASSLIENTEAFF; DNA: TGTGCCAGCAGCTTAATAGAGAACACTGAAGCTTTCTTT
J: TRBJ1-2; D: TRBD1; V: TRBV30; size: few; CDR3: CAWITGGKGGYTF; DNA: TGTGCCTGGATTACAGGGGGAAAGGGTGGCTACACCTTC
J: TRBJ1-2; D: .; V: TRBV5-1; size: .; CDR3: CASSLAGRGTYGYTF; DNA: TGCGCCAGCAGCTTGGCGGGTCGGGGGACCTATGGCTACACCTTC
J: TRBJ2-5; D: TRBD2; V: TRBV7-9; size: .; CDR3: CASSRTSGGETQYF; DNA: TGTGCCAGCAGCCGGACTAGCGGGGGAGAGACCCAGTACTTC
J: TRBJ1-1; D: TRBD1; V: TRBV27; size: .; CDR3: CASSLWQGANTEAFF; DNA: TGTGCCAGCAGTTTATGGCAGGGGGCGAACACTGAAGCTTTCTTT
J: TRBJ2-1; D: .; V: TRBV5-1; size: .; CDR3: CASSLHGGVPVQEEQFF; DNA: TGCGCCAGCAGCTTACACGGTGGAGTACCGGTACAAGAAGAGCAGTTCTTC
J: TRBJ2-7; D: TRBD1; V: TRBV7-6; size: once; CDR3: CASSFGTAAYEQYF; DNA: TGTGCCAGCAGCTTCGGGACAGCCGCCTACGAGCAGTACTTC
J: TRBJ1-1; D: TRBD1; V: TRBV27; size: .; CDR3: CASSSGVGQEAFF; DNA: TGTGCCAGCAGTTCGGGCGTGGGACAGGAAGCTTTCTTT
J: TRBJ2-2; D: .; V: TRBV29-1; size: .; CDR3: CSVGSGGITGELFF; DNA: TGCAGCGTTGGCTCGGGCGGGATAACCGGGGAGCTGTTTTTT
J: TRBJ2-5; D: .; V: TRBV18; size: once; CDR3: CASSPPVVETQYF; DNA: TGTGCCAGCTCACCCCCGGTCGTGGAGACCCAGTACTTC